Below are 13 T cell receptor beta chains sequenced from a single sample in a study of blood T cell repertoires in COVID-19. Only in-frame clones appear in the TCRdb table, and some are missing; sequencing was by immunoSEQ multiplex PCR. The top ten clones hold approximately 5.9% of a sample with more than 95,000 clones, 74% of them seen once. Sample: peripheral blood. These TCRs come from an elderly man with COVID-19, enrolled during active disease.

CDR3 sequence reads: CAGRGTASSGNTIYF. As DNA, the CDR3 is TGCGCCGGTCGGGGGACGGCGAGCTCTGGAAACACCATATATTTT. The chain recombines TRBV21-1 with TRBJ1-3. TRBV21-1 has pseudogene status. This CDR3 has 15 residues.

DNA of the CDR3: TGTGCCAGCAGTTCCCCAGGACAGTATTCGTCTGAAGCTTTCTTT. Its protein is CASSSPGQYSSEAFF. The V gene is TRBV28, the J gene TRBJ1-1; weak D call: TRBD1 (6 bases). CDR1 and CDR2 from the germline V gene are MDHEN and SYDVKM. Trimming removed 4 bases from V and 6 bases from J, with 18 bases in between. This CDR3 spans 15 amino acids.

V usage is TRBV30 and J usage is TRBJ2-3, with 7 bases matching TRBD1. This CDR3 contains 15 residues. Germline assignment: CDR1 GTSNPN and CDR2 SVGIG (reference sequence). V shed 7 bases, J shed 4 bases, and the junction held 14 bases outside the gene matches. Written as DNA, the CDR3 is TGTGCCTTGAGATCAATAGACAGGGTGCCAGATACGCAGTATTTT. Translating it yields CALRSIDRVPDTQYF.

CDR3 coding DNA: TGCGCCAGCAGCACAGGCGGGACAGGGTACGGGGAGCTGTTTTTT. Its translation is CASSTGGTGYGELFF. This chain connects TRBV5-1 to TRBJ2-2; 9 nucleotides align to TRBD1. This CDR3 spans 15 amino acids. Germline V lookup: CDR1 SGHRS, CDR2 YFSETQ. The V gene end was trimmed by 4 bases and the J gene end by 7 bases; junction bases not matched to a gene: 8.

The chain employs TRBV29-1 and TRBJ1-5; D unresolved. Trimming removed 4 bases from V and 4 bases from J, with 14 bases in between. This CDR3 contains 14 residues. Germline lookup yields CDR1 SQVTM and CDR2 ANQGSEA. In nucleotides, the CDR3 is TGCAGCGTTGCAGAGGCCGGGAAGAATCAGCCCCAGCATTTT. Residues: CSVAEAGKNQPQHF.

The chain has TRBV29-1 and TRBJ2-7, with D unresolved. V was pared by 8 bases and J by 0 bases, with 14 bases between. Germline assignment: CDR1 SQVTM and CDR2 ANQGSEA. The CDR3 extends over 13 amino acids. The CDR3 region is CSISTSSSYEQYF. For the CDR3, the DNA is TGCAGCATTTCAACTTCAAGCTCCTACGAGCAGTACTTC.

This clone was counted between two and nine times. V and J are TRBV29-1 and TRBJ1-4, with TRBD1 matching 8 bases. Germline V gene lookup returns CDR1 SQVTM and CDR2 ANQGSEA. CDR3 length: 12 amino acids. The V segment lost 6 bases and the J segment 8 bases; nucleotides outside the gene matches: 5. This chain's CDR3 is CSVAGTGEKLFF. The CDR3 DNA sequence: TGCAGCGTAGCCGGGACAGGAGAAAAACTGTTTTTT. The whole variable domain, filled in from reference TRBV29-1 and TRBJ1-4, reads SAVISQKPSRDICQRGTSLTIQCQVDSQVTMMFWYRQQPGQSLTLIATANQGSEATYESGFVIDKFPISRPNLTFSTLTVSNMSPEDSSIYLCSVAGTGEKLFFGSGTQLSVL.

This chain links TRBV29-1 with TRBJ2-5; D possibly corresponds to TRBD1 (5 bases). This CDR3 spans 13 amino acids. V was shortened by 2 bases and J by 4 bases, with 11 bases between the two germline ends. Germline V gene lookup returns CDR1 SQVTM and CDR2 ANQGSEA. The CDR3 reads CSVERGAGETQYF. CDR3 nucleotides: TGCAGCGTTGAAAGGGGCGCCGGAGAGACCCAGTACTTC.

The chain combines TRBV5-1 with TRBJ2-1; 7 bases align to TRBD2. The CDR3 runs 16 residues. With 0 bases clipped from V and 1 base from J, the junction kept 4 bases outside the gene matches. Per the germline V gene, CDR1 is SGHRS and CDR2 is YFSETQ. As DNA, the CDR3 is TGCGCCAGCAGCTTGGTAGGCGGGAGTTCCTACAATGAGCAGTTCTTC. Translated, it gives CASSLVGGSSYNEQFF.

The chain combines TRBV18 with TRBJ1-2, with a possible D match to TRBD1 (5 bases). From germline, CDR1 is KGHSH and CDR2 LQKENI. This CDR3 is built from 15 residues. V lost 0 bases and J 7 bases, leaving 15 bases between the germline ends. The CDR3 sequence is CASSPPEGRGGGYTF. CDR3 DNA: TGTGCCAGCTCACCACCGGAGGGGCGCGGGGGTGGCTACACCTTC.

This clone has only a few counts. The V gene is TRBV29-1, the J gene TRBJ1-5; a possible D gene is TRBD1 (5 bases). Trimming left V 6 bases short and J 6 bases short, with 15 bases between. CDR3 length: 13 residues. CDR1 and CDR2 from the germline V gene are SQVTM and ANQGSEA. The CDR3 DNA follows: TGCAGCGTCCTCCCGGGGGTCGGTCAGCCCCAGCATTTT. This codes for CSVLPGVGQPQHF. The whole variable domain, remainder taken from reference TRBV29-1 and TRBJ1-5, is SAVISQKPSRDICQRGTSLTIQCQVDSQVTMMFWYRQQPGQSLTLIATANQGSEATYESGFVIDKFPISRPNLTFSTLTVSNMSPEDSSIYLCSVLPGVGQPQHFGDGTRLSIL.

This clone was counted a single time. J is TRBJ2-5 and V is TRBV11-3; 11 nucleotides align to TRBD2. The CDR3 covers 15 residues. J gave up 7 bases and V 5 bases, and 9 bases lay outside the gene matches. In germline, CDR1 is SGHNT, CDR2 YENEEA. CDR3 DNA: TGTGCCAGCAGCATGACTAGCGGGATAAATGGGACCCAGTACTTC. Residues: CASSMTSGINGTQYF.

Ten or more counts support this clone. The rearrangement uses TRBV19 and TRBJ1-4, with 7 bases matching TRBD1. The CDR3 totals 15 residues. J lost 2 bases, V lost 5 bases, and 5 bases had no gene match. Germline V CDR1 and CDR2: LNHDA, SQIVND (reference sequence). The CDR3 bases are TGTGCCAGTAGTGAAACAGGGGTGACTAATGAAAAACTGTTTTTT. Its protein is CASSETGVTNEKLFF.